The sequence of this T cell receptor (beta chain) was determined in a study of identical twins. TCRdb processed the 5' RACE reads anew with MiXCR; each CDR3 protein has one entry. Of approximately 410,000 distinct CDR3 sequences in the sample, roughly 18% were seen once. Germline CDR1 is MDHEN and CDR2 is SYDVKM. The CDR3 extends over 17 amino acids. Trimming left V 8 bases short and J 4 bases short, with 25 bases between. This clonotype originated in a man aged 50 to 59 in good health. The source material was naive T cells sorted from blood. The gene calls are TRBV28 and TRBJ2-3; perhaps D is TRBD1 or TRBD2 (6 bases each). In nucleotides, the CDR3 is TGTGCCAGCTCCTTAGCCCTTGGGGGGCTGGAAGCAGATACGCAGTATTTT. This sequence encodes CASSLALGGLEADTQYF.